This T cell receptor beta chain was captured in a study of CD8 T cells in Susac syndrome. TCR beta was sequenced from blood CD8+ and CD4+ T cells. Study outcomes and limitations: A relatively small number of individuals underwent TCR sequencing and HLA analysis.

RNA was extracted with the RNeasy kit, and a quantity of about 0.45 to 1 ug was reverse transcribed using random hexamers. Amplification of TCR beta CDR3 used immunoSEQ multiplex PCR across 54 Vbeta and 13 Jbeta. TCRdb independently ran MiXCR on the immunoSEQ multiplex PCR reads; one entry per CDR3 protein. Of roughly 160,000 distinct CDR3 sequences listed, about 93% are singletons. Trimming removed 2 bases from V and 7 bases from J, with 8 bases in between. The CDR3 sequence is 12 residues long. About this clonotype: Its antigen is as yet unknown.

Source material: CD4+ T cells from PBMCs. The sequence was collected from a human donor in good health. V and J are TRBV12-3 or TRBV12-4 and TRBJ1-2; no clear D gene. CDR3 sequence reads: CASSLQAAGYTF. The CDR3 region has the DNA TGTGCCAGCAGTTTACAAGCGGCTGGCTACACCTTC.